This T cell receptor (beta chain) was captured in a study of blood T cells in healthy people across ages. Germline V lookup: CDR1 MGHRA, CDR2 YSYEKL. This CDR3 is built from 13 residues. V lost 0 bases, J lost 15 bases, and 15 bases lay in between. Overall study results and limits: Long-lived and aged donors differed, with more naive CD4+ cells and higher diversity in the long-lived.

Primers used in a second PCR of about 7 to 12 cycles were a sample-barcoded 5' primer and a J-beta primer mix. TCRdb re-analysed the 5' RACE reads in MiXCR, keeping a single row per CDR3 protein. The table lists about 1.6 million distinct CDR3 sequences, 34% of them singletons. This clonotype has at least ten counts. Antigen: not known. The chain carries TRBV4-1 and TRBJ2-1, with D perhaps given as TRBD1 or TRBD2 (5 bases each). Sequencing input: blood. This sequence originates from a woman aged 25 to 45 in good health. The CDR3 region is CASSQDFGTPGFF. In nucleotides, the CDR3 is TGCGCCAGCAGCCAAGATTTTGGGACCCCGGGGTTCTTC.